This T cell receptor beta chain was documented in a study of OX40 agonist ivuxolimab in advanced cancers. General observations from the study: At 0.1 to 3.0 mg/kg and by week 6, CD4+ and CD8+ T cells in the blood had expanded clonally.

TCRdb's copy holds only in-frame clones and misses some; the assay was immunoSEQ multiplex PCR. The sample includes fewer than 60,000 clones, 80% of them seen just once. J lost 5 bases, V lost 6 bases, and 10 bases had no gene match. CDR1 is SGHTS and CDR2 is YDEGEE in the germline V gene. This CDR3 is 14 amino acids long. This clone was seen only once. Its antigen remains unidentified. J is TRBJ1-2 and V is TRBV5-8; 7 bases match TRBD1. This TCR was sampled from an adult with an advanced solid tumor such as melanoma, head and neck, liver or kidney cancer. This sample comprised CD4+ or CD8+ T cells sorted from blood, obtained in a trial of the OX40 agonist ivuxolimab. CDR3 nucleotides: TGTGCCAGCATCCCGTGGGACAGATCATATGGCTACACCTTC. Its translation is CASIPWDRSYGYTF.